This TCR beta chain was sequenced during a study of patients and donors after allogeneic stem cell transplantation (dated by TCRdb to about 2020). This clonotype was recorded at least ten times. What this receptor recognizes is not known. No base quality information exists; no much larger clone differs at one position. According to the germline V gene, CDR1 reads SNHLY and CDR2 reads FYNNEI. At the junction V is shortened by 2 bases and J by 5 bases, with 9 bases in between. Counted from cysteine to phenylalanine, this CDR3 has 13 amino acids. Only CDR3 DNA is held: 39 bases, read in frame from base 1. Libraries were prepared through RT-PCR. The data were produced on a NextSeq 550. TCRdb's own reprocessing of the public reads used fastp at Q25 and MiXCR and kept productive beta chains. Under each unique CDR3 protein, matching rows form one entry showing the most common genes and DNA. The sample records hundreds of thousands of distinct CDR3 sequences, under 20% of which are singletons. Of the sample, 7.2% falls within the top ten clones.

The clonotype originates from a human donor who was either an allogeneic HSCT recipient or a stem cell or donor lymphocyte infusion donor (not recorded which). It is not recorded whose cells these are; they may come from a transplant donor. Sequencing was carried out using blood, either unsorted or a sorted T cell fraction (not recorded which). The chain links TRBV2 with TRBJ1-2, and possibly TRBD1, on 5 matching bases. The DNA sequence reads TGTGCCAGCAGTGAAATGAGGGGATATGGCTACACCTTC. Its coded protein is CASSEMRGYGYTF.